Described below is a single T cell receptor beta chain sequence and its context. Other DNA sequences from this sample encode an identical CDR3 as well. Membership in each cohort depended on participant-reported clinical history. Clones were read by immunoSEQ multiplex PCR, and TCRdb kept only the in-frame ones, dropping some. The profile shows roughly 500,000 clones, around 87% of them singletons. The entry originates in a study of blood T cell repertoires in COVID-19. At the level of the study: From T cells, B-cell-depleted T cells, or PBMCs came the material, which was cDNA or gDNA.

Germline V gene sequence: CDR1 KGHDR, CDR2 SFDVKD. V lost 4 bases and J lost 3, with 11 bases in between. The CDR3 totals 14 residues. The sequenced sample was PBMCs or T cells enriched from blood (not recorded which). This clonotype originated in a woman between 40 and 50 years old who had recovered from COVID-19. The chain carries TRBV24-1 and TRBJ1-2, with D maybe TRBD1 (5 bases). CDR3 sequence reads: CATSDPGGDYGYTF. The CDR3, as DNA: TGTGCCACCAGTGACCCTGGAGGGGACTATGGCTACACCTTC.